This TCR beta chain was captured by sequencing in a study of cytotoxic CD8 clonotypes in ibrutinib-treated CLL. Germline V lookup: CDR1 SGDLS, CDR2 YYNGEE. The CDR3 sequence is 13 residues long. The V end was cut by 4 bases, the J end by 4 bases, with 12 bases between. Data came from immunoSEQ multiplex PCR; TCRdb stores just in-frame clones and leaves some out. This table has about 9,000 clones, 60% to 80% appearing once. The material sequenced was PBMCs, taken before ibrutinib treatment. The chain joins TRBV9 to TRBJ2-7, with D perhaps assigned TRBD1 or TRBD2 (5 bases each). The clonotype was recovered from a human donor with chronic lymphocytic leukemia. The CDR3 spells CASSPRDGYEQYF. The CDR3, as DNA: TGTGCCAGCAGCCCCCGGGACGGATACGAGCAGTACTTC.